A selection of T cell receptor beta chains follows, all from one sample in a study of shared T cell receptors in the human thymus. The method was immunoSEQ multiplex PCR; TCRdb's version includes in-frame clones alone and lacks a portion of them. The data show 500,000 to 550,000 clones, around 82% seen once. The sample was also linked to a second study, of human thymus T cells.

The specimen sequenced was thymocytes. Receptors originate from a boy younger than two with a congenital heart defect. The CDR3 runs from the conserved cysteine through the conserved F or W. The D gene is left open where the match is weak. The size entry is marked missing in some rows and otherwise reads once, few, many or a size class.

TRBV9,NA,TRBD1,TRBJ2-7,CASSAVPRGPPLREQYF,TGTGCCAGCAGCGCCGTCCCTAGGGGGCCCCCCCTGCGGGAGCAGTACTTC
TRBV25-1,once,NA,TRBJ1-3,CASSFQGRNTIYF,TGTGCCAGCAGTTTTCAGGGGAGAAACACCATATATTTT
TRBV30,few,TRBD2,TRBJ2-3,CAWSVLAGMDTQYF,TGTGCCTGGAGTGTTCTAGCGGGAATGGATACGCAGTATTTT
TRBV28,NA,TRBD2,TRBJ2-2,CASSRTSGDPPGELFF,TGTGCCAGCAGTAGGACTAGCGGGGACCCTCCCGGGGAGCTGTTTTTT
TRBV6-8,NA,TRBD2,TRBJ2-4,CASSSLRPGGKNIQYF,TGTGCCAGCAGTTCCCTCCGACCGGGAGGAAAAAACATTCAGTACTTC
TRBV13,NA,TRBD2,TRBJ2-5,CASSSPSLAGVTETQYF,TGTGCCAGCAGCTCCCCATCACTAGCGGGAGTGACAGAGACCCAGTACTTC
TRBV7-3,NA,NA,TRBJ2-7,CASSLGQGGEQYF,TGTGCCAGCAGCTTAGGCCAGGGGGGCGAGCAGTACTTC
TRBV10-1,few,NA,TRBJ2-7,CASSESGSLTYEQYF,TGCGCCAGCAGTGAGTCTGGCAGTCTTACCTACGAGCAGTACTTC
TRBV6-5,NA,TRBD1,TRBJ2-7,CASSSGTGEQYF,TGTGCCAGCAGTTCCGGGACAGGCGAGCAGTACTTC
TRBV2,NA,TRBD2,TRBJ2-3,CASSLSGRTDTQYF,TGTGCCAGCAGTTTATCCGGGAGGACAGATACGCAGTATTTT
TRBV6-1,NA,TRBD2,TRBJ2-2,CASSGYLAGEGNTGELFF,TGTGCCAGCAGTGGATACCTAGCGGGAGAGGGGAACACCGGGGAGCTGTTTTTT
TRBV5-1,few,TRBD2,TRBJ2-1,CASSLVAGLAGEGNEQFF,TGCGCCAGCAGCTTGGTAGCTGGACTAGCGGGAGAGGGCAATGAGCAGTTCTTC
TRBV29-1,NA,TRBD1,TRBJ2-7,CSVYGQGAYEQYF,TGCAGCGTCTATGGGCAGGGGGCTTATGAGCAGTACTTC
TRBV25-1,NA,NA,TRBJ2-7,CASTAGRNSYEQYF,TGTGCCAGCACGGCGGGGCGGAACTCCTACGAGCAGTACTTC
TRBV5-1,NA,NA,TRBJ2-1,CASSLSASSYNEQFF,TGCGCCAGCAGCTTAAGCGCTAGCTCCTACAATGAGCAGTTCTTC
TRBV4-3,NA,NA,TRBJ2-7,CASSQDRRFSGPRASYEQYF,TGCGCCAGCAGCCAAGATAGAAGGTTTTCTGGCCCGCGGGCATCATACGAGCAGTACTTC
TRBV5-1,NA,NA,TRBJ2-7,CASSLGAGPSSYEQYF,TGCGCCAGCAGCTTGGGGGCGGGGCCGAGCTCCTACGAGCAGTACTTC
TRBV5-1,NA,NA,TRBJ2-5,CASSPAAAQETQYF,TGCGCCAGCAGCCCAGCGGCCGCCCAAGAGACCCAGTACTTC
TRBV10-3,NA,NA,TRBJ2-2,CAISESQWGRFGPNTGELFF,TGTGCCATCAGTGAGTCGCAGTGGGGGAGGTTCGGACCGAACACCGGGGAGCTGTTTTTT
TRBV4-2,NA,NA,TRBJ1-3,CASSQRQSPSGNTIYF,TGTGCCAGCAGCCAAAGACAGTCGCCCTCTGGAAACACCATATATTTT
TRBV11-2,NA,NA,TRBJ2-3,CASSLVHRGTDTQYF,TGTGCCAGCAGCTTAGTTCACAGGGGCACAGATACGCAGTATTTT
TRBV14,once,TRBD1,TRBJ1-1,CASSHQTGGTEAFF,TGTGCCAGCAGCCACCAAACAGGGGGCACTGAAGCTTTCTTT
TRBV28,NA,NA,TRBJ1-4,CASTSLSSEKLFF,TGTGCCAGCACCTCGCTTAGTAGTGAAAAACTGTTTTTT
TRBV28,NA,NA,TRBJ1-5,CASSPRQFDCNQPQHF,TGTGCCAGCAGTCCCAGACAGTTTGATTGCAATCAGCCCCAGCATTTT
TRBV15,NA,NA,TRBJ2-7,CATSRDPLARPYEQYF,TGTGCCACCAGCAGAGATCCGCTAGCCCGACCCTACGAGCAGTACTTC
TRBV6-1,few,TRBD2,TRBJ2-1,CASSEEGPVAGFTLEQFF,TGTGCCAGCAGTGAAGAGGGTCCGGTAGCGGGATTCACCTTGGAGCAGTTCTTC
TRBV5-6,NA,NA,TRBJ2-7,CASSPAVGGYEQYF,TGTGCCAGCAGCCCGGCGGTCGGGGGCTACGAGCAGTACTTC
TRBV21-1,NA,NA,TRBJ2-2,CASGRTDWAGELFF,TGTGCCAGCGGACGGACAGACTGGGCCGGGGAGCTGTTTTTT
TRBV29-1,few,TRBD1,TRBJ2-7,CSVVEGTGGHSYEQYF,TGCAGCGTTGTAGAGGGGACAGGGGGCCATTCCTACGAGCAGTACTTC
TRBV7-9,few,NA,TRBJ2-7,CASSGQGYEQYF,TGTGCCAGCAGCGGGCAGGGTTACGAGCAGTACTTC
TRBV30,NA,TRBD2,TRBJ2-3,CAWSGRLAGGRDTQYF,TGTGCCTGGAGTGGCCGGTTAGCGGGAGGTCGGGATACGCAGTATTTT
TRBV12-5,few,TRBD1,TRBJ1-3,CASGLAGQGDGNTIYF,TGTGCTAGTGGTTTGGCGGGACAGGGGGACGGAAACACCATATATTTT
TRBV2,NA,NA,TRBJ2-7,CASSELGGLYF,TGTGCCAGCAGTGAATTGGGGGGACTGTACTTC
TRBV28,NA,NA,TRBJ2-3,CASSLLTADTQYF,TGTGCCAGCAGTTTACTAACCGCAGATACGCAGTATTTT
TRBV5-6,NA,NA,TRBJ2-3,CASSLIQSTDTQYF,TGTGCCAGCAGCTTGATCCAATCCACAGATACGCAGTATTTT
TRBV7-9,once,NA,TRBJ2-7,CASSLEESGEYEQYF,TGTGCCAGCAGCTTAGAAGAGTCAGGGGAATACGAGCAGTACTTC
TRBV5-4,NA,TRBD1,TRBJ2-1,CASSSGTVINEQFF,TGTGCCAGCAGCTCCGGGACAGTAATCAATGAGCAGTTCTTC
TRBV28,NA,NA,TRBJ1-2,CASTLPGEGIYGYTF,TGTGCCAGCACCTTGCCAGGGGAGGGTATTTACGGCTACACCTTC
TRBV15,NA,TRBD1,TRBJ1-3,CATSGKRGTGGPRSGNTIYF,TGTGCCACCAGCGGGAAAAGGGGGACAGGGGGTCCCCGCTCTGGAAACACCATATATTTT
TRBV7-3,few,TRBD1,TRBJ1-2,CASSLIQGADGYTF,TGTGCCAGCAGCTTAATTCAGGGGGCAGATGGCTACACCTTC
TRBV14,NA,TRBD2,TRBJ2-3,CASSQDLGLEGDTQYF,TGTGCCAGCAGCCAAGATCTAGGACTAGAGGGAGATACGCAGTATTTT
TRBV28,NA,NA,TRBJ1-5,CASSFRPGINIEVGNQPQHF,TGTGCCAGCAGTTTTAGACCCGGGATCAACATTGAGGTGGGCAATCAGCCCCAGCATTTT
TRBV7-8,NA,TRBD1,TRBJ2-6,CASSLGSGTGRSGANVLTF,TGTGCCAGCAGCTTAGGCTCCGGGACAGGGCGCTCTGGGGCCAACGTCCTGACTTTC
TRBV19,NA,TRBD2,TRBJ2-5,CASSPWTSGRAPEETQYF,TGTGCCAGTAGTCCTTGGACTAGCGGGAGGGCGCCGGAGGAGACCCAGTACTTC
TRBV7-2,once,NA,TRBJ2-7,CAPLPREQYF,TGTGCCCCCTTGCCCAGGGAGCAGTACTTC
TRBV5-4,NA,NA,TRBJ2-7,CASSLVGSYEQYF,TGTGCCAGCAGCTTAGTCGGCTCCTACGAGCAGTACTTC
TRBV6-6,NA,TRBD2,TRBJ2-3,CASSGGRYPDTQYF,TGTGCCAGCAGCGGCGGGAGGTATCCAGATACGCAGTATTTT
TRBV27,NA,TRBD2,TRBJ2-1,CASSSRLAGTNEQFF,TGTGCCAGCAGCTCCCGACTAGCGGGAACGAATGAGCAGTTCTTC
TRBV13,once,NA,TRBJ2-1,CATSMGGHEQFF,TGTGCCACCTCCATGGGGGGGCATGAGCAGTTCTTC
TRBV18,NA,NA,TRBJ2-7,CASSPEERGDRGRTSGSYEQYF,TGTGCCAGCTCACCGGAGGAGAGGGGGGACAGGGGGAGGACTAGCGGCTCCTACGAGCAGTACTTC
TRBV9,NA,TRBD2,TRBJ2-7,CASSPTLAVPYEQYF,TGTGCCAGCAGCCCCACACTAGCGGTCCCCTACGAGCAGTACTTC
TRBV2,few,TRBD2,TRBJ2-7,CASSESLAGGVYEQYF,TGTGCCAGCAGTGAATCCCTAGCGGGAGGTGTATACGAGCAGTACTTC
TRBV27,few,NA,TRBJ2-6,CASSPRGGRRSSGANVLTF,TGTGCCAGCAGTCCTAGGGGCGGTCGCCGATCCTCTGGGGCCAACGTCCTGACTTTC
TRBV7-9,NA,TRBD2,TRBJ2-3,CASSYGTSGRGTQYF,TGTGCCAGCAGCTACGGGACTAGCGGGAGAGGTACGCAGTATTTT
TRBV4-1,NA,NA,TRBJ2-2,CASSQDREPPAPGELFF,TGCGCCAGCAGCCAAGATCGGGAGCCCCCGGCCCCCGGGGAGCTGTTTTTT